What follows is one T cell receptor beta chain and its context. As yet, its antigen is unknown. This CDR3 spans 12 amino acids. The germline V gene has CDR1 SGHRS and CDR2 YFSETQ. V was trimmed by 3 bases and J by 5 bases, leaving 5 bases between them. These data belong to a study of post-analysis software for immune sequencing data. About the study: In terms of disease course, relapsing-remitting, secondary progressive and progressive-relapsing multiple sclerosis were included.

Unique molecular identifiers were present in the TCR beta cDNA libraries. Input of roughly 0.95 to 11 million T cells yielded roughly 530,000 cDNA molecules. TCRdb re-called the PCR reads with MiXCR, one entry per CDR3 protein. This sample has about 820,000 distinct CDR3 sequences, with roughly half found just once. Study results and limitations: Controls showed significantly higher normalized Chao1 diversity than did multiple sclerosis patients. The study found TRBV5-6, TRBV5-1 and TRBV20-1 among about 5 TRBV segments more frequent in patients than controls. Same-batch preparations were strongly co-clustered by F measure.

The receptor was derived from a girl between 10 and 17 years old with multiple sclerosis. Sequencing was performed on blood. V and J are TRBV5-1 and TRBJ2-2; no definite D call. CDR3 bases: TGCGCCAGCAGCTCAAGGACCGGGGAGCTGTTTTTT. Amino acid sequence: CASSSRTGELFF.